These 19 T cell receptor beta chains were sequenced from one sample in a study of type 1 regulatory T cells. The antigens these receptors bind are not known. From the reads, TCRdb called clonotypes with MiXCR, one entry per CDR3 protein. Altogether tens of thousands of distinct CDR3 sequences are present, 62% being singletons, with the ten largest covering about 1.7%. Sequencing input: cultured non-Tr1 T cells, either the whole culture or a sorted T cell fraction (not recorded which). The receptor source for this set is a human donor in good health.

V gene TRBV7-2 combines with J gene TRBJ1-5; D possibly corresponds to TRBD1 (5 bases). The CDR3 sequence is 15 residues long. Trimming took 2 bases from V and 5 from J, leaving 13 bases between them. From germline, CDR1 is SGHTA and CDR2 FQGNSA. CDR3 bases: TGTGCCAGCAGCTTACCTCCGCGGGGGGATCAGCCCCAGCATTTT. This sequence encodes CASSLPPRGDQPQHF.

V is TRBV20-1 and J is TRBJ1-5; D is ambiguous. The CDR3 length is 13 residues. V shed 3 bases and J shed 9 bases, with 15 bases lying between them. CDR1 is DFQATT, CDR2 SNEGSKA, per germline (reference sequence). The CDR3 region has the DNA TGCAGTGCTAGTGATGGCCAACAAGGGCCCCAGCATTTT. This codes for CSASDGQQGPQHF.

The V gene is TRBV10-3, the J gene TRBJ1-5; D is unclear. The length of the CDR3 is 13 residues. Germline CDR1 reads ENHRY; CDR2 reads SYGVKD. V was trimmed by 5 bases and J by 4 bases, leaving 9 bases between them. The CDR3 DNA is TGTGCCATCAGTCCCGCCGGGAATCAGCCCCAGCATTTT. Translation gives CAISPAGNQPQHF.

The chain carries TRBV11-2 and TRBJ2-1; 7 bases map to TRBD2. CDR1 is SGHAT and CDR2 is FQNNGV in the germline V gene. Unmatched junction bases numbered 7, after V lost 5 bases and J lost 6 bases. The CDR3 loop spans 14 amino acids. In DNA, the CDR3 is TGTGCCAGCAGCAGCGGGGTCCGGGGCAATGAGCAGTTCTTC. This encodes CASSSGVRGNEQFF.

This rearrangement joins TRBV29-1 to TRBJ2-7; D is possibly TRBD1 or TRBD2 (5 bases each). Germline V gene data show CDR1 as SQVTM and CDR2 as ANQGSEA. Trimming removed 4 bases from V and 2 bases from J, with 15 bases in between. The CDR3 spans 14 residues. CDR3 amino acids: CSVAFGTGPYEQYF. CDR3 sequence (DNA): TGCAGCGTTGCTTTCGGGACGGGTCCCTACGAGCAGTACTTC.

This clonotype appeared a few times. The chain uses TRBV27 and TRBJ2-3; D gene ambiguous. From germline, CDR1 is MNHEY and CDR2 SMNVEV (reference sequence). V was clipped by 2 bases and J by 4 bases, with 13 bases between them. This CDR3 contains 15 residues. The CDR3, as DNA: TGTGCCAGCAGTTTAAGAGCAGGTTGGGCAGATACGCAGTATTTT. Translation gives CASSLRAGWADTQYF.

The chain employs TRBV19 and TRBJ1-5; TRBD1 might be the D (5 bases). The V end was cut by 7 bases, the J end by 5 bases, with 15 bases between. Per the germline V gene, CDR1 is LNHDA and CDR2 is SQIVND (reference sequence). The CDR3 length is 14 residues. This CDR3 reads CASTQGGADQPQHF. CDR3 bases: TGTGCCAGTACCCAGGGAGGGGCGGATCAGCCCCAGCATTTT.

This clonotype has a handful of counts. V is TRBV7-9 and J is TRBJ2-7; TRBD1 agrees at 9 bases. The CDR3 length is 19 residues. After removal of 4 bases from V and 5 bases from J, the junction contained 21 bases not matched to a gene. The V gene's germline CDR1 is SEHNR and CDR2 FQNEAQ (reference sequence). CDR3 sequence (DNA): TGTGCCAGCAGCTCCCCCCCCGGGACAGGGTCTTGGGGAACTGACGAGCAGTACTTC. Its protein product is CASSSPPGTGSWGTDEQYF.

In nucleotides, the CDR3 is TGTGCCAGCAGGCCCGGGACAGGGGTGGGAGATACGCAGTATTTT. Translated, it gives CASRPGTGVGDTQYF. The rearrangement links TRBV7-2 to TRBJ2-3; 10 nucleotides line up with TRBD1. The CDR3 runs to 15 residues. Germline trimming cut 6 bases from V and 5 bases from J; bases unmatched to any gene: 8. Germline lookup yields CDR1 SGHTA and CDR2 FQGNSA.

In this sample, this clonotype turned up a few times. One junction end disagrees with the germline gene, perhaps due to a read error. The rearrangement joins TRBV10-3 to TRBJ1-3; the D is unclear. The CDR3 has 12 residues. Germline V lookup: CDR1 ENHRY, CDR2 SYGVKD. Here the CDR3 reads CAISEFGNTIYF. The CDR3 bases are TGTGCCATCAGTGAGTTTGGAAACACTATATATTTT.

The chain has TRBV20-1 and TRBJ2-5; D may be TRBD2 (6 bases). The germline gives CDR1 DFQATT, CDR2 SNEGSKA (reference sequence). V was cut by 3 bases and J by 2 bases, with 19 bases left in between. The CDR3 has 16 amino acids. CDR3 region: CSASPPVAEAQETQYF. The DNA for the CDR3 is TGCAGTGCTAGCCCCCCCGTAGCGGAGGCACAAGAGACCCAGTACTTC.

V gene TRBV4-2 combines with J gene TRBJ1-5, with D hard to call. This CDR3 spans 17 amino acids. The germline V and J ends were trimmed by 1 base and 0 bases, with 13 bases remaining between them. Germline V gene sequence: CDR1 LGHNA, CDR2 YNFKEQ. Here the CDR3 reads CASSQGVQVYSNQPQHF. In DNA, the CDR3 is TGTGCCAGCAGCCAAGGTGTACAAGTCTATAGCAATCAGCCCCAGCATTTT.

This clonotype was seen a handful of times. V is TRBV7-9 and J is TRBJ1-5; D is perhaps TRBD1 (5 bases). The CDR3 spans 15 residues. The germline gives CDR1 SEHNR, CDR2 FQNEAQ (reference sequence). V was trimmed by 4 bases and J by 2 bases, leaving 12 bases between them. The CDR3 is CASSSGGGGNQPQHF. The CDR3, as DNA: TGTGCCAGCAGCTCGGGGGGTGGGGGCAATCAGCCCCAGCATTTT.

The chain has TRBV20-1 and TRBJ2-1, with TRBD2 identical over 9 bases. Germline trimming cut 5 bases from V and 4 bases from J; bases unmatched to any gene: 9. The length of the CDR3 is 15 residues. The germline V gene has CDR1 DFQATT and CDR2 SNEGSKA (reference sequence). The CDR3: CSAGTLAGRYNEQFF. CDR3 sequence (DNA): TGCAGTGCTGGAACCCTAGCGGGACGTTACAATGAGCAGTTCTTC.

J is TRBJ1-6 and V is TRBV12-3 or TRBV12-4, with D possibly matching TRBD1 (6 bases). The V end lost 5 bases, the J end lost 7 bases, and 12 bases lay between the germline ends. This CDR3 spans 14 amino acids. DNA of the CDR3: TGTGCCAGCAGTGGGGAGGGGGGAAATTCACCCCTCCACTTT. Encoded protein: CASSGEGGNSPLHF.

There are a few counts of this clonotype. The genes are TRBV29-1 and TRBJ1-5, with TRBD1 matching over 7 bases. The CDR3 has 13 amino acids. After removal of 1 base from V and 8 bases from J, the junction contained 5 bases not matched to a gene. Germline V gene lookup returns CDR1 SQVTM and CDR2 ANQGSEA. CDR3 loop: CSVEGEGAEPQHF. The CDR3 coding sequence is TGCAGCGTTGAAGGTGAGGGGGCTGAGCCCCAGCATTTT.

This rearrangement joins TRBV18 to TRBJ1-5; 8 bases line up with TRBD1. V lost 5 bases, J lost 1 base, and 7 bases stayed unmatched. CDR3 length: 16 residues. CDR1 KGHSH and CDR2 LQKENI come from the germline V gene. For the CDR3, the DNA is TGTGCCAGCTCATTATCTCAGGGGGCGAGCAATCAGCCCCAGCATTTT. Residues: CASSLSQGASNQPQHF.

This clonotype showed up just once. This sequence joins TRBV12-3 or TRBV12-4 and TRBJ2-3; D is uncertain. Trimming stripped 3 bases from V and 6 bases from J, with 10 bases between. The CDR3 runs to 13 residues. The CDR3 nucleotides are TGTGCCAGCAGTTTCGTCCGGGCGGATACGCAGTATTTT. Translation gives CASSFVRADTQYF.

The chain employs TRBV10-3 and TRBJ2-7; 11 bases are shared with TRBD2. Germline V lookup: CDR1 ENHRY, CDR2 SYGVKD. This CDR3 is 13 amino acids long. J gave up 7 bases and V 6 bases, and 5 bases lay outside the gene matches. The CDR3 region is CAIRPGLAEEQYF. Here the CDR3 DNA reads TGTGCCATCAGACCGGGACTAGCGGAGGAGCAGTACTTC.